This T cell receptor (beta chain) appears in the sequencing data of a study of immune characterization of retroperitoneal liposarcoma. MiXCR, run by TCRdb on the PCR reads, gives a single entry per CDR3 protein. The sample contains about 8,000 distinct CDR3 sequences, under 55% of which appear only once. In this sample, this clonotype turned up a few times. Germline values: CDR1 MGHRA, CDR2 YSYEKL. CDR3 size: 18 residues. V lost 1 base, J lost 1 base, and 12 bases stayed unmatched. V gene TRBV4-1 combines with J gene TRBJ2-5; 7 bases agree with TRBD2. Sample: tumor tissue. This clonotype was obtained from a male donor with retroperitoneal liposarcoma. Here the CDR3 DNA reads TGCGCCAGCAGCCAAGGTGATCTCCCTAGCGGTTCCCAAGAGACCCAGTACTTC. Encoded protein: CASSQGDLPSGSQETQYF.